A single sample gave rise to the 3 T cell receptor beta chains below, sequenced in a study of cytomegalovirus exposure and HLA in healthy donors. PCR employed 60 Vbeta and 13 Jbeta primers. The repertoire was sequenced with immunoSEQ multiplex PCR; TCRdb's copy has only in-frame clones and lacks some. The top ten hold roughly 1.7% of the sample, which has 98,000 or so clones, around 80% seen once. The material sequenced was PBMCs. The receptors shown here come from a woman in her 40s in good health and CMV-seronegative.

The genes are TRBV15 and TRBJ1-4; the match to TRBD1 covers 9 bases. Germline values: CDR1 LNHNV, CDR2 YYDKDF (reference sequence). V lost 3 bases, J lost 5 bases, and 4 bases stayed unmatched. There are 15 residues in the CDR3. The CDR3 coding sequence is TGTGCCACCAGCAGCGGGGACAGGGAGAATGAAAAACTGTTTTTT. Translating gives CATSSGDRENEKLFF.

V and J are TRBV7-9 and TRBJ1-1, with no clear D. Between the trimmed V and J ends, which lost 3 bases and 5 bases, there was a span of 10 bases. The CDR3 runs to 13 residues. Per the germline V gene, CDR1 is SEHNR and CDR2 is FQNEAQ (reference sequence). CDR3 loop: CASSFGPGTEAFF. CDR3 bases: TGTGCCAGCAGCTTCGGTCCGGGGACTGAAGCTTTCTTT.

The rearrangement links TRBV30 to TRBJ1-2, with D maybe TRBD1 (5 bases). V shed 1 base and J shed 6 bases, with 12 bases lying between them. CDR1 and CDR2 (germline): GTSNPN, SVGIG (reference sequence). This CDR3 region has 13 residues. The CDR3 DNA follows: TGTGCCTGGAGTGCCGGACATGGCGATGGCTACACCTTC. This translates into CAWSAGHGDGYTF.